One sample yielded the 19 T cell receptor beta chains listed below, sequenced in a study of beta chain features in type 1 diabetes. Study-wide findings and caveats: Shorter TCRB CDR3s, moderately but significantly so, were found in Type 1 diabetes patients in all four CD4+ subsets.

Sequencing targeted expressed TCRB transcripts, as all isolated RNA had been reverse transcribed. Assay: immunoSEQ multiplex PCR; the TCRdb copy retains only in-frame clones and omits some. This sample carries roughly 150,000 clones, 6% to 9% of them seen once, and the ten largest clones take 0.5%. Their antigen targets remain unknown. The sample consisted of central memory CD4+ T cells from blood. These receptors were obtained from a man aged 18 to 35 with type 1 diabetes.

This clone occurred a few times. The CDR3 DNA reads TGTGCCAGCAGCTTGGCACTAGCGGCCAGCACAGATACGCAGTATTTT. Encoded protein: CASSLALAASTDTQYF. J is TRBJ2-3 and V is TRBV5-4, with 8 bases that match TRBD2. This CDR3 has 16 amino acids. Germline lookup yields CDR1 SGHNT and CDR2 YYREEE (reference sequence). V lost 0 bases, J lost 0 bases, and 3 bases stayed unmatched.

The CDR3 loop is CASSFPPGTGLLNYGYTF. The CDR3 region has the DNA TGTGCCAGCAGCTTCCCCCCCGGGACAGGTCTCCTCAACTATGGCTACACCTTC. The chain is built from TRBV5-4 and TRBJ1-2, with 8 bases matching TRBD1. CDR1 and CDR2 (germline): SGHNT, YYREEE (reference sequence). The CDR3 spans 18 residues. V gave up 2 bases and J gave up 2 bases; unmatched junction bases: 14.

The chain is built from TRBV20-1 and TRBJ2-3; 8 bases line up with TRBD2. There are 11 residues in the CDR3. Looked up from germline, CDR1 is DFQATT and CDR2 is SNEGSKA (reference sequence). V shed 2 bases, J shed 9 bases, and the junction held 1 base outside the gene matches. CDR3 sequence reads: CSARSGSTQYF. The CDR3 DNA reads as TGCAGTGCTAGAAGCGGGAGCACGCAGTATTTT.

Only a few counts were recorded for this clone. The chain couples TRBV10-3 to TRBJ2-7, with 7 nucleotides matching TRBD1. Germline CDR1 and CDR2: ENHRY and SYGVKD. Trimming at V came to 4 bases and at J to 5 bases, leaving 5 bases not matched to a gene. The CDR3 is 13 amino acids. The CDR3 loop is CAISVTGMDEQYF. The CDR3 region has the DNA TGTGCCATCAGTGTGACAGGGATGGACGAGCAGTACTTC.

This clone was seen a handful of times. Written as DNA, the CDR3 is TGTGCCAGCAGTTTAGTCCAGGGCCATGGTGTTGGCACACACAATGAGCAGTTCTTC. The encoded protein is CASSLVQGHGVGTHNEQFF. The rearrangement links TRBV28 to TRBJ2-1, with D possibly TRBD1 on 5 matching bases. The ends were cut back, 2 bases at V and 5 bases at J, with 25 bases in the middle. CDR1 MDHEN and CDR2 SYDVKM come from the germline V gene. The CDR3 contains 19 residues. Filled out from reference TRBV28 and TRBJ2-1, the complete variable domain reads DVKVTQSSRYLVKRTGEKVFLECVQDMDHENMFWYRQDPGLGLRLIYFSYDVKMKEKGDIPEGYSVSREKKERFSLILESASTNQTSMYLCASSLVQGHGVGTHNEQFFGPGTRLTVL.

This clone has more than one count but fewer than ten. V and J are TRBV11-2 and TRBJ1-2, with D hard to call. CDR1 SGHAT and CDR2 FQNNGV come from the germline V gene. The length of the CDR3 is 15 residues. V gave up 1 base and J gave up 4 bases, with 13 bases separating them. CDR3 nucleotide sequence: TGTGCCAGCAGCTTAGGTCCCGCGGTAGGCTATGGCTACACCTTC. This sequence encodes CASSLGPAVGYGYTF.

There are a few counts of this clone. The J gene is TRBJ1-1, the V gene TRBV7-9; D might be TRBD1 (6 bases). The CDR3 spans 15 residues. CDR1 and CDR2 from the germline V gene are SEHNR and FQNEAQ (reference sequence). The germline V and J ends were trimmed by 4 bases and 3 bases, with 15 bases remaining between them. CDR3 bases: TGTGCCAGCAGCTCGATTGGACAGAAGCACACTGAAGCTTTCTTT. It yields the protein CASSSIGQKHTEAFF.

This clone was counted a few times. The V and J genes are TRBV5-4 and TRBJ2-1, with D possibly TRBD2 on 5 matching bases. There are 14 residues in the CDR3. The germline gives CDR1 SGHNT, CDR2 YYREEE (reference sequence). V gave up 0 bases and J gave up 7 bases, with 11 bases separating them. The chain's CDR3 is CASSLGASLNEQFF. DNA for the CDR3: TGTGCCAGCAGCTTGGGGGCTAGCTTAAATGAGCAGTTCTTC.

The chain recombines TRBV21-1 with TRBJ2-5; whether TRBD1, the table's D call, matches the DNA was not checked. TRBV21-1 is given as a pseudogene. The CDR3 is made up of 13 amino acids. CDR3 protein: CAVKGAGQETQYF. CDR3 sequence (DNA): TGTGCCGTGAAGGGGGCGGGTCAAGAGACCCAGTACTTC.

The chain employs TRBV13 and TRBJ2-3; D is perhaps TRBD2 (7 bases). V dropped 5 bases and J dropped 5 bases, with 20 bases sitting between them. This CDR3 is built from 16 residues. In germline, CDR1 is PRHDT, CDR2 FYEKMQ (reference sequence). The CDR3 nucleotides read TGTGCCAGCAGCCGACGAGAGGGGGGGCTTCGAGATACGCAGTATTTT. It encodes CASSRREGGLRDTQYF.

This clone showed up many times. This sequence joins TRBV27 and TRBJ2-3, with 8 positions matching TRBD1. This CDR3 comprises 16 residues. Trimming removed 3 bases from V and 3 bases from J; junction bases left unmatched: 8. Germline V CDR1 and CDR2: MNHEY, SMNVEV (reference sequence). CDR3 residues: CASSLGPQGVTDTQYF. The CDR3 bases are TGTGCCAGCAGTTTGGGGCCACAGGGGGTGACAGATACGCAGTATTTT.

This chain joins TRBV11-1 and TRBJ2-7; weak D call: TRBD2 (6 bases). V was trimmed by 2 bases and J by 4 bases, leaving 21 bases between them. Germline V gives CDR1 SGHAT, CDR2 FQDESV (reference sequence). The CDR3 sequence is 17 residues long. The CDR3 DNA follows: TGTGCCAGCAGCTTAAGTTGGGACCCGGAGGGTGAATACGAGCAGTACTTC. As protein: CASSLSWDPEGEYEQYF. Supplemented by reference TRBV11-1 and TRBJ2-7, the full variable domain reads EAEVAQSPRYKITEKSQAVAFWCDPISGHATLYWYRQILGQGPELLVQFQDESVVDDSQLPKDRFSAERLKGVDSTLKIQPAELGDSAMYLCASSLSWDPEGEYEQYFGPGTRLTVT.

Written as DNA, the CDR3 is TGTGCCAGCAGTGTGGCCATTTCCAGGGAGACCCAGTACTTC. Amino acids: CASSVAISRETQYF. This chain connects TRBV6-1 to TRBJ2-5; no reliable D call. CDR1 is MNHNS and CDR2 is SASEGT in the germline V gene. V shed 4 bases and J shed 5 bases, with 14 bases lying between them. The CDR3 covers 14 residues.

There are a few counts of this clone. The gene calls are TRBV4-3 and TRBJ2-5, with a possible D match to TRBD2 (6 bases). Germline V gene lookup returns CDR1 LGHNA and CDR2 YSLEER. Trimming left V 1 base short and J 1 base short, with 10 bases between. The CDR3 loop spans 15 amino acids. The CDR3 DNA follows: TGCGCCAGCAGCCAAGTCGGGAGCTTCCAAGAGACCCAGTACTTC. It specifies CASSQVGSFQETQYF.

As for this clone: One end of the junction does not line up with germline, which may come from a read error. The rearrangement uses TRBV10-3 and TRBJ2-7, with D tentatively TRBD2 (5 bases). This CDR3 spans 16 amino acids. Germline CDR1 and CDR2: ENHRY and SYGVKD. The CDR3 reads CASSSSTGAASNEQYF. The CDR3 DNA follows: TGTGCCAGCAGTTCTAGCACTGGAGCGGCGTCCAACGAGCAGTACTTC.

The chain recombines TRBV5-6 with TRBJ1-2, with TRBD1 matching 8 bases. CDR3 length equals 15 residues. V shed 5 bases, J shed 1 base, and the junction held 7 bases outside the gene matches. Germline-derived CDR1 and CDR2 are SGHDT and YYEEEE. The CDR3 loop is CASSQDRVLNYGYTF. CDR3 sequence (DNA): TGTGCCAGCAGTCAGGACAGGGTCCTTAACTATGGCTACACCTTC.

The chain couples TRBV28 to TRBJ2-5, with TRBD2 matching over 9 bases. The length of the CDR3 is 13 residues. Germline-derived CDR1 and CDR2 are MDHEN and SYDVKM. The trim removed 6 bases at V and 5 bases at J, leaving 4 bases unmatched. CDR3 bases: TGTGCCAGCAGGGTGACTAGCGGTGAGACCCAGTACTTC. This codes for CASRVTSGETQYF.

The chain employs TRBV28 and TRBJ1-4, with a possible D match to TRBD1 (5 bases). CDR3 length: 16 amino acids. Germline CDR1 MDHEN, CDR2 SYDVKM. V shed 4 bases and J shed 0 bases, with 12 bases lying between them. The CDR3 protein is CASSSADSTTNEKLFF. CDR3 nucleotides: TGTGCCAGCAGTTCCGCCGACAGCACAACTAATGAAAAACTGTTTTTT.

This clone was counted a few times. The chain uses TRBV7-9 and TRBJ1-5; D is possibly TRBD1 (5 bases). This CDR3 comprises 14 residues. The V and J ends lost 2 bases and 6 bases respectively, with 11 bases between them. Per the germline V gene, CDR1 is SEHNR and CDR2 is FQNEAQ (reference sequence). The CDR3 spells CASSLIQGGQPQHF. In DNA, the CDR3 is TGTGCCAGCAGCTTAATCCAGGGAGGTCAGCCCCAGCATTTT.